These 10 T cell receptor beta chains share one sample of origin, sequenced in a study of vaccination effects on CD4 cells after COVID-19. Their antigens remain unidentified. Assay used: immunoSEQ multiplex PCR; TCRdb lists only in-frame clones, some missing. Of 25,000 to 35,000 clones listed, roughly 74% were seen once; the top ten hold about 15%. Investigators separated out CD4+ T cells once about 10 days of culture had passed. Two-dose BNT162b2 or mRNA-1273 vaccination was given to participants. The sample here was CD4+ T cells from PBMCs cultured without peptide, taken after COVID-19 vaccination. The receptor source for this set is a human donor who received a COVID-19 vaccine.

The CDR3 bases are TGTGCCAGCAGCTTTACAGGGTTTCGTCGAATAGACACCATATATTTT. Its protein product is CASSFTGFRRIDTIYF. The V gene is TRBV5-6, the J gene TRBJ1-3; a weak D match, TRBD1 (6 bases). Germline V lookup: CDR1 SGHDT, CDR2 YYEEEE. The CDR3 length is 16 residues. V shed 2 bases and J shed 8 bases, with 20 bases lying between them.

J is TRBJ2-2 and V is TRBV7-8; D might be TRBD2 (5 bases). Trimming removed 5 bases at V and 4 bases at J, with 8 bases between. Germline V lookup: CDR1 SGHVS, CDR2 FQNEAQ. The CDR3 is made up of 13 amino acids. The CDR3 protein is CASSPSPTGELFF. CDR3 sequence (DNA): TGTGCCAGCAGCCCTAGCCCCACCGGGGAGCTGTTTTTT.

The chain is built from TRBV6-2 or TRBV6-3 and TRBJ2-7, with 7 positions matching TRBD1. CDR3 size: 13 residues. Trimming at V came to 4 bases and at J to 6 bases, leaving 6 bases not matched to a gene. The germline gives CDR1 MNHEY, CDR2 SVGEGT. The CDR3 reads CASSSTGFSEQYF. The CDR3 nucleotides read TGTGCCAGCAGTTCGACAGGGTTTTCCGAGCAGTACTTC.

The chain joins TRBV6-2 or TRBV6-3 to TRBJ2-5; TRBD2 aligns across 7 bases. The germline gives CDR1 MNHEY, CDR2 SVGEGT. This CDR3 has 12 residues. V shed 5 bases, J shed 7 bases, and the junction held 4 bases outside the gene matches. The CDR3 region has the DNA TGTGCCAGCAGTCCCACGGGGGGGACCCAGTACTTC. Its protein is CASSPTGGTQYF.

The CDR3 reads CASSQRPGLAYEQYF. The CDR3 DNA reads TGTGCCAGCAGTCAACGACCGGGACTAGCCTACGAGCAGTACTTC. This chain connects TRBV2 to TRBJ2-7; 8 nucleotides align to TRBD2. Germline V gene data show CDR1 as SNHLY and CDR2 as FYNNEI. The CDR3 consists of 15 residues. Trimming cost V 5 bases and J 2 bases; bases outside gene matches: 8. Complete variable domain (other parts from reference TRBV2 and TRBJ2-7): EPEVTQTPSHQVTQMGQEVILRCVPISNHLYFYWYRQILGQKVEFLVSFYNNEISEKSEIFDDQFSVERPDGSNFTLKIRSTKLEDSAMYFCASSQRPGLAYEQYFGPGTRLTVT.

This clone was observed a handful of times. The gene calls are TRBV7-9 and TRBJ1-5; 8 nucleotides agree with TRBD1. J was trimmed by 7 bases and V by 6 bases; bases with no gene match: 8. This CDR3 spans 14 amino acids. Germline V gene sequence: CDR1 SEHNR, CDR2 FQNEAQ (reference sequence). CDR3 residues: CASSEDRVGQPQHF. For the CDR3, the DNA is TGTGCCAGCAGTGAGGACAGGGTCGGGCAGCCCCAGCATTTT.

In its sample, this clone was seen once. The V call is TRBV19, the J call TRBJ1-2; D remains ambiguous. V shed 5 bases and J shed 1 base, with 14 bases lying between them. CDR1 is LNHDA, CDR2 SQIVND, per germline (reference sequence). The CDR3 spans 15 residues. In DNA form, the CDR3 reads TGTGCCAGTAGTTCAACAGAGTCCCTTAACTATGGCTACACCTTC. Residues: CASSSTESLNYGYTF. The full variable domain, its missing parts supplied by reference TRBV19 and TRBJ1-2, is DGGITQSPKYLFRKEGQNVTLSCEQNLNHDAMYWYRQDPGQGLRLIYYSQIVNDFQKGDIAEGYSVSREKKESFPLTVTSAQKNPTAFYLCASSSTESLNYGYTFGSGTRLTVV.

The chain combines TRBV7-9 with TRBJ1-4; no definite D call. V was shortened by 2 bases and J by 8 bases, with 9 bases between the two germline ends. The CDR3 runs 13 residues. Germline V gene sequence: CDR1 SEHNR, CDR2 FQNEAQ (reference sequence). The CDR3 coding sequence is TGTGCCAGCAGCTTATCAGCTGGCGAAAAACTGTTTTTT. Protein product: CASSLSAGEKLFF.

The genes are TRBV7-2 and TRBJ2-5, with 7 bases matching TRBD1. This CDR3 region has 15 residues. The junction had 11 bases not matched to a gene; V was cut back by 5 bases and J by 5 bases. Germline V gene lookup returns CDR1 SGHTA and CDR2 FQGNSA. CDR3 sequence: CASSPGQVLRETQYF. The CDR3 bases are TGTGCCAGCAGCCCCGGACAGGTCCTACGGGAGACCCAGTACTTC.

This CDR3 is CASSVTGNQPQHF. The DNA of the CDR3 is TGTGCCAGCAGTGTAACAGGAAATCAGCCCCAGCATTTT. The chain joins TRBV2 to TRBJ1-5; TRBD1 might be the D (5 bases). Trimming took 4 bases from V and 4 from J, leaving 8 bases between them. This CDR3 region has 13 residues. The germline V gene has CDR1 SNHLY and CDR2 FYNNEI. Combining the CDR3 with reference TRBV2 and TRBJ1-5 gives the whole variable domain EPEVTQTPSHQVTQMGQEVILRCVPISNHLYFYWYRQILGQKVEFLVSFYNNEISEKSEIFDDQFSVERPDGSNFTLKIRSTKLEDSAMYFCASSVTGNQPQHFGDGTRLSIL.